A single T cell receptor (beta chain) is shown here with its context. This sample stems from a study of blood T cell repertoires in COVID-19. Only in-frame clones appear in the TCRdb table, and some are missing; sequencing was by immunoSEQ multiplex PCR. Altogether more than 300,000 clones are present, about 91% being singletons, with the ten largest covering 1.5% to 2%. During active infection, Seattle patients enrolled and were then monitored through disease. This CDR3 spans 14 amino acids. V gave up 5 bases and J gave up 8 bases, with 18 bases separating them. The V gene's germline CDR1 is SGHVS and CDR2 FNYEAQ.

The clonotype was recovered from a woman younger than 45 with COVID-19, enrolled during active disease. The chain recombines TRBV7-6 with TRBJ1-2; D is possibly TRBD1 (5 bases). The sample consisted of peripheral blood. CDR3 region: CASSPPGNSRGYTF. DNA of the CDR3: TGTGCCAGCAGCCCCCCAGGGAATAGTAGGGGCTACACCTTC. The whole variable domain, filled in from reference TRBV7-6 and TRBJ1-2, reads GAGVSQSPRYKVTKRGQDVALRCDPISGHVSLYWYRQALGQGPEFLTYFNYEAQQDKSGLPNDRFSAERPEGSISTLTIQRTEQRDSAMYRCASSPPGNSRGYTFGSGTRLTVV.